The text below deals with one T cell receptor beta chain. This clone was observed a single time. No antigen is known for it. Within one base of it there is no much larger clone, and no base qualities were kept. These data belong to a study of shared clonotypes between healthy human individuals (dated by TCRdb to about 2020). In the study overall: A couple of women and three men aged 18 to 49 years were included in the cohort. Blood TCR repertoires of five healthy adults were deeply sequenced to estimate repertoire size and the extent of clonotype sharing between individuals. Different laboratories and diverse techniques were used to prepare libraries and sequence TCR repertoires, to increase sequencing depth and limit assay-specific biases. Leukapheresis yielded between about 0.85 and 10 billion PBMCs per donor. Per donor, three plates each were used for CD4 naive and CD4 memory, two for CD8 naive, and one for CD8 memory. The research as a whole found: Even with the large sequencing depth, rarefaction of the sorted-subset datasets indicated that sequencing was incomplete. Because the study included only a small number of donors, the genetic and exposure-history diversity represented was limited. Across a handful of donors, approximately 4.9% of naive CD4, 3% to 3.5% of naive CD8, about 2.3% of memory CD4, and approximately 0.42% of memory CD8 clonotypes were shared. Naive subsets generally had larger estimated clonotype richness than memory subsets did. Pairwise subsampling indicated that sequencing depth was expected to affect the degree of clonotype sharing among donors. Sampling was restricted to blood, and TCR repertoires in tissues likely differ from the TCR repertoires found in blood. Compared with non-shared clonotypes, clonotypes shared by all four sorted-subset donors had higher generation probabilities.

The donors were healthy, HIV-negative adults who had no recently reported acute infections or vaccinations. All donors were Caucasian adults living in Nashville, Tennessee, USA. CD4+ T cells were enriched through magnetic negative selection, after which naive cells were positively selected on CD45RA and the remaining negative fraction served as the memory subset. Blood was collected by leukapheresis, and PBMCs were isolated by Ficoll-Histopaque density gradient centrifugation and then cryopreserved in liquid nitrogen vapor phase. Analytical flow cytometry was used to check the purity and quantity of each magnetically sorted T cell population. Genomic DNA was isolated from every sorted fraction and measured by UV absorbance on a Nanodrop 2000c. CDR1 is given as SGHDN and CDR2 as FVKESK, both from the germline V gene. The CDR3 sequence holds 12 residues, the cysteine and phenylalanine included. The kept DNA is CDR3 alone, 36 bases in frame from the first base. V is pruned by 3 bases and J by 8 bases, leaving 2 bases of the junction without a gene match.

Using the deep immunoSEQ assay, multiplex PCR amplified TCR CDR3 regions from genomic DNA. Extracted genomic DNA from each cell subset was spread evenly across all wells of several immunoSEQ 96-well plates, with each plate serving as a replicate. For sorted subsets, 200 to 250 ng of genomic DNA, equivalent to 25,000 to 35,000 T cell genomes, went into each replicate PCR. Purified libraries were measured with a Qubit 3.0 fluorometer, size-checked on a Bioanalyzer 2100, and measured again with the KAPA Library Quantification kit. Every immunoSEQ 96-well plate was sequenced on a separate single-read 150-cycle Illumina NextSeq 550 flow cell. As for the authors' bioinformatics: Because only junctional sequences without quality scores were contained in the immunoSEQ output, filtering matching that applied to full-length reads could not be performed. Sequences were annotated with PyIR, a Python wrapper for IgBLAST v1.9, using IMGT germline references to assign V/J genes and CDR3. Reads were filtered out if the reads had weak V/J assignments (E-value above 1e-6), no CDR3, stop codons, out-of-frame junctions, or ambiguous translated residues. A V3J clonotype was defined by an identical inferred V gene, J gene, and CDR3 amino acid sequence. Percentage overlap between repertoires was computed as shared unique clonotypes divided by the size of the smaller repertoire. Three approaches were used to assess repertoire richness: RTK rarefaction, the Chao1 estimator, and Recon v2.1 estimates of unobserved clonotypes. OLGA was used to compute generation probabilities for all TCRbeta clonotypes that the gDNA method yielded from several donors. TCRdb took this table from immuneACCESS and kept in-frame rearrangements with V and J called. Such tables lack part of the clones; where checked against another copy, unresolved V genes explain under half of the gap, and the rest is unexplained. D and trimming were read from the DNA, whereas the V and J calls and clone size are those reported in that table. The sample data list roughly 1.5 million clones, and 95% to 99% of these were observed just once. Around 0.45% of the sample goes to the ten largest clones.

The sequenced material came from naive CD4+ T cells sorted from blood. The intended sense of this specimen's cell subset or site label: CD45RA+ positively selected. This chain joins TRBV14 to TRBJ2-3; 7 middle bases align to TRBD1. The origin of this receptor is a man aged 25 to 45 in good health. The CDR3 has the sequence CASSHRQGTQYF. The DNA sequence is as follows: TGTGCCAGCAGCCATCGACAGGGTACGCAGTATTTT.